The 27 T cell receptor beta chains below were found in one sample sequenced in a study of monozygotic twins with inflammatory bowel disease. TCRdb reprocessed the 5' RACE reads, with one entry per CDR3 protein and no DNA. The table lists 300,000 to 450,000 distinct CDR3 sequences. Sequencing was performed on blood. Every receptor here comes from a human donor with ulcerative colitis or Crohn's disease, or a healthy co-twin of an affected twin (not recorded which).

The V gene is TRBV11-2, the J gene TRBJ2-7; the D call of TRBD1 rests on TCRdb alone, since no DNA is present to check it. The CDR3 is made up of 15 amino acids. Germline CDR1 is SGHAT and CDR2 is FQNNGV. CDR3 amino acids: CASSLVGQGALEQYF.

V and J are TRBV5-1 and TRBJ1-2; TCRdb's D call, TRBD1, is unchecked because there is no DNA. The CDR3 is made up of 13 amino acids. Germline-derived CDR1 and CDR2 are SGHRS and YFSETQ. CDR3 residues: CASSLQVSDGYTF.

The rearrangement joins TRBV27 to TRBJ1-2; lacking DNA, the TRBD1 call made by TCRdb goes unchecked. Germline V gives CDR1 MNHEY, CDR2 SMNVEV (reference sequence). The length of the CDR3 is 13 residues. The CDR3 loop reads CASSLSGAYGYTF.

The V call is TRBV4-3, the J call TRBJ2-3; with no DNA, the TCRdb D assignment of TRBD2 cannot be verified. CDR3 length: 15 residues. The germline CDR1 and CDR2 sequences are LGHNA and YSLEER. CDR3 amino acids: CASSQMASRGDTQYF.

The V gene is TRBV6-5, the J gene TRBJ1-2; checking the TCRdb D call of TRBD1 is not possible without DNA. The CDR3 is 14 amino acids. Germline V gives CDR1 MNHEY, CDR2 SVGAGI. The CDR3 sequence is CASSSTRGTWGYTF.

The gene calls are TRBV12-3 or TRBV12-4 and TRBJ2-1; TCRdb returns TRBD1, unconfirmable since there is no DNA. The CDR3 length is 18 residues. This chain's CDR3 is CASSLPINRGKIYNEQFF.

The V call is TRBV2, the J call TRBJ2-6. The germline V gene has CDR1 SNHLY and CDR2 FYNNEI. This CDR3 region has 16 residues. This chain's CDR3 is CASSEGTSSGANVLTF.

The CDR3 sequence is CASSLAGTTQYF. The chain uses TRBV7-8 and TRBJ2-3; TCRdb lists TRBD1, though no DNA is available to test this call. Germline V gene data show CDR1 as SGHVS and CDR2 as FQNEAQ. CDR3 length: 12 amino acids.

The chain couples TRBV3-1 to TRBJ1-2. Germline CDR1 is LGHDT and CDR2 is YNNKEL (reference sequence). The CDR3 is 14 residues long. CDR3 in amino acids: CASSQGQGHYGYTF.

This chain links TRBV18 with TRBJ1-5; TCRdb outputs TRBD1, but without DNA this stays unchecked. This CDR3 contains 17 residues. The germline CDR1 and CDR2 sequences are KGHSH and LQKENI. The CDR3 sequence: CASSPTSGGGSNQPQHF.

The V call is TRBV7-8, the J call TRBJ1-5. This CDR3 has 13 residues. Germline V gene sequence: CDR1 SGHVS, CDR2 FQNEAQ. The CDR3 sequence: CASSLVGDQPQHF.

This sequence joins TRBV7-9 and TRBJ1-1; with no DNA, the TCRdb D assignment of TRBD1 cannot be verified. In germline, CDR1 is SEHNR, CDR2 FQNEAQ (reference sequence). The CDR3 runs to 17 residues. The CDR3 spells CASSLPGGEAMNTEAFF.

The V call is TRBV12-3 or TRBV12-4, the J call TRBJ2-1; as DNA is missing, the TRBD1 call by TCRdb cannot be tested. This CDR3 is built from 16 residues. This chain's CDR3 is CASSLVRRGPGGEQFF.

The CDR3 spells CASRKRGSANEKLFF. V is TRBV7-2 and J is TRBJ1-4; the D gene TCRdb calls, TRBD1, cannot be checked with no DNA. The CDR3 covers 15 residues. Per germline, CDR1 SGHTA and CDR2 FQGNSA.

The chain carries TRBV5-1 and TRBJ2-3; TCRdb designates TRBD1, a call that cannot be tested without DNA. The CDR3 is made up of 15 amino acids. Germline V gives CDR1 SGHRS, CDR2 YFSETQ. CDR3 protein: CASSPGDSSTDTQYF.

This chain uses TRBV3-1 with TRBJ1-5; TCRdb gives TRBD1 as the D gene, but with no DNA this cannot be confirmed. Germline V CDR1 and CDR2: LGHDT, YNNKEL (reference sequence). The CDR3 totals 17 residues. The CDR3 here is CASSRSDRGGSNQPQHF. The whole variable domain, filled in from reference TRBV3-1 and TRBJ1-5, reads DTAVSQTPKYLVTQMGNDKSIKCEQNLGHDTMYWYKQDSKKFLKIMFSYNNKELIINETVPNRFSPKSPDKAHLNLHINSLELGDSAVYFCASSRSDRGGSNQPQHFGDGTRLSIL.

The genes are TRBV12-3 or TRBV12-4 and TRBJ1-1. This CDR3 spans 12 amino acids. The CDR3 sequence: CASGVGNTEAFF.

The CDR3 protein is CATSGASTTYNEQFF. The chain employs TRBV24-1 and TRBJ2-1. CDR1 and CDR2 from the germline V gene are KGHDR and SFDVKD. This CDR3 spans 15 amino acids.

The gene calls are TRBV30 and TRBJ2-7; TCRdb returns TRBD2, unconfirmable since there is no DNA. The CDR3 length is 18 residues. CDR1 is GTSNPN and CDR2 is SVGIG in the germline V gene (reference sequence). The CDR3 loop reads CAWSPGGSILLGSYEQYF.

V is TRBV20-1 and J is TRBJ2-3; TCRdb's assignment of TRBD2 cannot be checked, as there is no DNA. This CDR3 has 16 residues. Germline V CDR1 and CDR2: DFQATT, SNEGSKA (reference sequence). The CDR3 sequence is CSLPGLAGGAGDTQYF.

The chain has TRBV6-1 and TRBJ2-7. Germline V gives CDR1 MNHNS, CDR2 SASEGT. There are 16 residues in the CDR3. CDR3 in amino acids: CASSLTWQRWNYEQYF.

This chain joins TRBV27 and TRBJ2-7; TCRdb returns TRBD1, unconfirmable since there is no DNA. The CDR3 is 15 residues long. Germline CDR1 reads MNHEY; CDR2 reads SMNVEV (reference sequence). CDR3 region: CASSLYGGSVYEQYF.

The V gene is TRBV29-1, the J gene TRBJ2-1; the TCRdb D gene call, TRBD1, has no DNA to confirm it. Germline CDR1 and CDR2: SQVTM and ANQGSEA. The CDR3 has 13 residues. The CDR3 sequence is CSGKKTAYNEQFF.

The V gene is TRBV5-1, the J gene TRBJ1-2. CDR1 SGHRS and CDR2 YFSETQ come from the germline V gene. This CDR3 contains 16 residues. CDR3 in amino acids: CASSLDPWEGQYGYTF.

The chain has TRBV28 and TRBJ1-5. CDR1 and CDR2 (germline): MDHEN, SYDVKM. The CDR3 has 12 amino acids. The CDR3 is CASNSQGQPQHF.

Here the CDR3 reads CASSNTGNTEAFF. The rearrangement joins TRBV7-2 to TRBJ1-1; TCRdb names TRBD1, which stays unverified in the absence of DNA. The V gene's germline CDR1 is SGHTA and CDR2 FQGNSA. The CDR3 extends over 13 amino acids. The full variable domain, with the rest looked up from reference TRBV7-2 and TRBJ1-1, is GAGVSQSPSNKVTEKGKDVELRCDPISGHTALYWYRQSLGQGLEFLIYFQGNSAPDKSGLPSDRFSAERTGGSVSTLTIQRTQQEDSAVYLCASSNTGNTEAFFGQGTRLTVV.

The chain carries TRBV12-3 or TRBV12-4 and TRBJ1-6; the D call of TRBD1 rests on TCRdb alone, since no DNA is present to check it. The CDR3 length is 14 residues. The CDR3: CASSTGQGSSPLHF.